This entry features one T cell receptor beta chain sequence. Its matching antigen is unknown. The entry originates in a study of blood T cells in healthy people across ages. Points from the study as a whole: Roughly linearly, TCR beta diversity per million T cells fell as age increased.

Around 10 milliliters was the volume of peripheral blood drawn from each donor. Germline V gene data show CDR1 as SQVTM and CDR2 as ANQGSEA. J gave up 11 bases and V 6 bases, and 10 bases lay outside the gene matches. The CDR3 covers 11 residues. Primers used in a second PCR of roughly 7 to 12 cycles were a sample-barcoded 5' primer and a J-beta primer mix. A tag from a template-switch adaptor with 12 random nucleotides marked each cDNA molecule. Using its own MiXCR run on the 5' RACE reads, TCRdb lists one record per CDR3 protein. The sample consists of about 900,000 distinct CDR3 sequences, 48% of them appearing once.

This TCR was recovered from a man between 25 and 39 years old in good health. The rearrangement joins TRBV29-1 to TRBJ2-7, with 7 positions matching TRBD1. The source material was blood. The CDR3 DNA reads TGCAGCGTCGACCAGACAGGGATTAAGTACTTC. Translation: CSVDQTGIKYF.